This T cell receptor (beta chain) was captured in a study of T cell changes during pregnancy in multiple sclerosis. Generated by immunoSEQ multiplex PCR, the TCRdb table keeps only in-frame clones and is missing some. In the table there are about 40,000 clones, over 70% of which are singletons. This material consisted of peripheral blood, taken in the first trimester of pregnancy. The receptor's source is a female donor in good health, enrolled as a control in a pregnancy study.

CDR3 sequence (DNA): TGTGCCAGCAGCTTAGGGGTAGCGGGGGGGCACGAGCAGTTCTTC. This sequence encodes CASSLGVAGGHEQFF. The chain joins TRBV7-2 to TRBJ2-1, with TRBD2 matching 11 bases. Germline V gene data show CDR1 as SGHTA and CDR2 as FQGNSA. Losses at the gene ends were 1 base for V and 10 bases for J; bases not matched to a gene: 6. This CDR3 has 15 residues.